This TCR beta chain was recorded in a study of CD8 T cells in Susac syndrome. The RNA input was about 0.5 to 1 ug, and it was reverse transcribed with random hexamers. TCRdb re-called the immunoSEQ multiplex PCR reads through MiXCR, storing one row per CDR3 protein. The sample carries roughly 190,000 distinct CDR3 sequences, around nine tenths recorded once. There are 15 residues in the CDR3. CDR1 is MGHDK, CDR2 SYGVNS, per germline. Trimming removed 3 bases from V and 3 bases from J, with 14 bases in between. V gene TRBV25-1 combines with J gene TRBJ1-2, with D unresolved. Sequencing input: CD4+ T cells from PBMCs. This TCR derives from a human donor with Susac syndrome. The CDR3 sequence is CASSDTRLPYYGYTF. The CDR3 region has the DNA TGTGCCAGCAGTGACACCAGGTTGCCCTACTATGGCTACACCTTC.